This T cell receptor beta chain was sequenced during a study of T cell responses to AZD1222 COVID-19 vaccine. Whole-study findings and limits: Vaccine-related CD4 TCRs covered spike, predominating at 160-218 and 743-854. White British donors predominated, females outnumbered males, and clonal diversity was possibly underestimated. Nearly half of unique spike-specific TCRs reportedly avoided B.1.351 and B.1.1.7 mutated regions. Rises in breadth and depth of Spike-specific TCRs came after two AZD1222 doses.

The assay was immunoSEQ multiplex PCR, and TCRdb's table has in-frame clones only and misses some. This table has around 99,000 clones, 91% appearing once. This clone was seen at least ten times. The antigen is not known. The CDR3 is 15 residues long. Trimming left V 4 bases short and J 5 bases short, with 16 bases between. Germline-derived CDR1 and CDR2 are SGHNT and YYREEE (reference sequence). V is TRBV5-4 and J is TRBJ2-1, with D uncertain. Sequencing used peripheral blood, obtained 28 days after the second AZD1222 dose. This receptor was identified in an adult who received the AZD1222 COVID-19 vaccine. The CDR3 protein is CASSGGGSPNNEQFF. CDR3 DNA: TGTGCCAGCAGCGGCGGCGGCTCCCCGAACAATGAGCAGTTCTTC.